Each of the 26 T cell receptor beta chains below was sequenced from the same sample in a study of T-cell memory formation after mild COVID-19. One entry per CDR3 protein, called by TCRdb with MiXCR from the 5' RACE reads. The table lists about 250,000 distinct CDR3 sequences, roughly 14% of them singletons. The sequenced sample was PBMCs or a T cell subset sorted from them (not recorded which). The receptors were gathered from an adult woman who had mild COVID-19 (a few samples of this study predate the infection). Cell type and time point are not known.

This chain uses TRBV7-2 with TRBJ2-4; D is tentatively TRBD1 or TRBD2 (5 bases each). Trimming removed 2 bases at V and 6 bases at J, with 14 bases between. The CDR3 loop spans 15 amino acids. Germline values: CDR1 SGHTA, CDR2 FQGNSA. The CDR3 DNA reads TGTGCCAGCAGCTTATCGGTGAGGGGATCAAACATTCAGTACTTC. Protein: CASSLSVRGSNIQYF.

This rearrangement joins TRBV10-3 to TRBJ2-3, with D uncertain. The CDR3 is made up of 13 amino acids. V was clipped by 7 bases and J by 3 bases, with 11 bases between them. CDR1 is ENHRY and CDR2 is SYGVKD in the germline V gene. CDR3: CAINGGTTDTQYF. As DNA, the CDR3 is TGTGCCATCAACGGCGGAACGACAGATACGCAGTATTTT.

The chain carries TRBV6-5 and TRBJ1-1; TRBD1 aligns across 7 bases. Per the germline V gene, CDR1 is MNHEY and CDR2 is SVGAGI. J gave up 10 bases and V 6 bases, and 8 bases lay outside the gene matches. The CDR3 runs to 12 residues. In nucleotides, the CDR3 is TGTGCCAGCAGCCGTGACAGGGTGCGAGCTTTCTTT. This codes for CASSRDRVRAFF.

The chain recombines TRBV6-5 with TRBJ2-1; D is unresolved. V was pared by 6 bases and J by 0 bases, with 9 bases between. The CDR3 runs 14 residues. Per the germline V gene, CDR1 is MNHEY and CDR2 is SVGAGI. The CDR3 DNA reads as TGTGCCAGCAGACTCGACCTCTCCTACAATGAGCAGTTCTTC. This sequence encodes CASRLDLSYNEQFF.

This clonotype was seen repeatedly, ten times or more. The gene calls are TRBV20-1 and TRBJ2-7; TRBD2 agrees at 13 bases. Trimming cost V 5 bases and J 7 bases; bases outside gene matches: 5. This CDR3 has 13 residues. The germline gives CDR1 DFQATT, CDR2 SNEGSKA (reference sequence). CDR3 nucleotides: TGCAGTGCTCCGACTAGCGGGGGGCGTGAGCAGTACTTC. Translated, it gives CSAPTSGGREQYF.

The chain carries TRBV4-2 and TRBJ2-3, with D perhaps TRBD1 (5 bases). CDR3 length: 16 amino acids. Germline loops: CDR1 LGHNA, CDR2 YNFKEQ. Trimming removed 4 bases at V and 1 base at J, with 15 bases between. CDR3 in amino acids: CASSLAAGQGTDTQYF. The CDR3 DNA sequence: TGTGCCAGCAGCCTAGCCGCAGGGCAGGGCACAGATACGCAGTATTTT.

The chain carries TRBV2 and TRBJ2-3; the match to TRBD1 covers 8 bases. The CDR3 sequence is 14 residues long. The trim removed 6 bases at V and 6 bases at J, leaving 8 bases unmatched. CDR1 is SNHLY and CDR2 is FYNNEI in the germline V gene. The CDR3 DNA reads TGTGCCAGCAGCCGGACAGGGACCGGGGATACGCAGTATTTT. Its translation: CASSRTGTGDTQYF.

V usage is TRBV7-2 and J usage is TRBJ2-5, with D maybe TRBD1 (7 bases). V lost 2 bases, J lost 12 bases, and 19 bases lay in between. CDR3 length: 14 amino acids. Germline CDR1 is SGHTA and CDR2 is FQGNSA. CDR3 nucleotide sequence: TGTGCCAGCAGCTTAAGACAGGGCAGCGGGCTGAAGTACTTC. Translating gives CASSLRQGSGLKYF.

This clonotype was counted only a few times. The chain couples TRBV20-1 to TRBJ2-7; 7 bases match TRBD1. Unmatched junction bases numbered 7, after V lost 0 bases and J lost 2 bases. The germline V gene has CDR1 DFQATT and CDR2 SNEGSKA (reference sequence). The CDR3 loop spans 15 amino acids. CDR3: CSARDRRTGPYEQYF. CDR3 nucleotides: TGCAGTGCTAGAGATCGGCGGACAGGACCCTACGAGCAGTACTTC.

This chain joins TRBV12-3 or TRBV12-4 and TRBJ1-1; D is ambiguous. The CDR3 loop spans 13 amino acids. V lost 1 base, J lost 8 bases, and 11 bases lay in between. The CDR3 DNA reads as TGTGCCAGCAGTTTAGTAGGGCAGCGGGAAGCTTTCTTT. Translating gives CASSLVGQREAFF.

The gene calls are TRBV7-8 and TRBJ1-2; D possibly corresponds to TRBD1 (5 bases). Germline V gene data show CDR1 as SGHVS and CDR2 as FQNEAQ. V lost 5 bases to trimming and J lost 8 bases, with 21 bases between them. The CDR3 runs to 15 residues. CDR3 in amino acids: CASSPPGRTAGGYTF. The CDR3 bases are TGTGCCAGCAGCCCACCGGGGCGAACAGCCGGAGGCTACACCTTC.

The rearrangement links TRBV6-6 to TRBJ1-5; D not certain. Trimming shortened V by 2 bases and J by 0 bases, and 8 bases separated the two germline ends. The CDR3 extends over 15 amino acids. Germline V gene data show CDR1 as MNHNY and CDR2 as SVGAGI (reference sequence). In DNA, the CDR3 is TGTGCCAGCAGTTACAACCCTTATAGCAATCAGCCCCAGCATTTT. Residues: CASSYNPYSNQPQHF.

This clonotype was seen only once. The chain is built from TRBV5-1 and TRBJ1-1; no reliable D call. Germline V lookup: CDR1 SGHRS, CDR2 YFSETQ. The V end was cut by 0 bases, the J end by 1 base, with 10 bases between. The CDR3 totals 15 residues. The CDR3 DNA reads as TGCGCCAGCAGCTTGGTGGCAGGCCCGAACACTGAAGCTTTCTTT. As protein: CASSLVAGPNTEAFF.

The sample holds a few counts of this clonotype. The J gene is TRBJ2-5, the V gene TRBV4-1; 10 bases match TRBD2. V gave up 1 base and J gave up 6 bases; unmatched junction bases: 11. The germline V gene encodes CDR1 MGHRA and CDR2 YSYEKL. This CDR3 region has 17 residues. The DNA for the CDR3 is TGCGCCAGCAGCCAAGGGCGGGCTAGCGGGGGTGGGAAGACCCAGTACTTC. This encodes CASSQGRASGGGKTQYF.

This clonotype was seen more than once but under ten times. The J gene is TRBJ1-5, the V gene TRBV28; 7 bases line up with TRBD1. With V trimmed by 5 bases and J by 4 bases, 11 bases remained unmatched. Germline CDR1 is MDHEN and CDR2 is SYDVKM. The CDR3 runs 16 residues. The chain's CDR3 is CASSGSDRETNQPQHF. The CDR3 DNA reads TGTGCCAGCAGTGGGTCCGACAGGGAAACAAATCAGCCCCAGCATTTT.

The chain has TRBV6-2 or TRBV6-3 and TRBJ2-1; TRBD2 might be the D (7 bases). Germline values: CDR1 MNHEY, CDR2 SVGEGT. V was clipped by 6 bases and J by 5 bases, with 20 bases between them. This CDR3 has 16 amino acids. The CDR3 coding sequence is TGTGCCAGCAGATACCTAGCGGAGGGGGGGCACAATGAGCAGTTCTTC. Its translation is CASRYLAEGGHNEQFF.

This chain's CDR3 is CSGAQVIHEQFF. The CDR3 coding sequence is TGCAGTGGAGCCCAGGTGATCCATGAGCAGTTCTTC. The gene calls are TRBV29-1 and TRBJ2-1, with D hard to call. This CDR3 is built from 12 residues. CDR1 and CDR2 (germline): SQVTM, ANQGSEA.

Concerning this clonotype itself: At one boundary the junction diverges from the germline segment, which might be a read error. CDR3 loop: CSAATGGVYVYTF. CDR3 coding DNA: TGCAGTGCCGCGACAGGGGGCGTCTATGTCTACACCTTC. The chain links TRBV20-1 to TRBJ1-2, with 10 bases that match TRBD1. This CDR3 has 13 residues. Germline loops: CDR1 DFQATT, CDR2 SNEGSKA (reference sequence).

The table lists this clonotype with a few counts. This chain uses TRBV9 with TRBJ1-1; no reliable D call. The CDR3 has 13 residues. Trimming removed 2 bases at V and 0 bases at J, with 5 bases between. CDR1 is SGDLS and CDR2 is YYNGEE in the germline V gene. The chain's CDR3 is CASSVEVNTEAFF. DNA for the CDR3: TGTGCCAGCAGCGTCGAAGTGAACACTGAAGCTTTCTTT.

This clonotype has only a few counts. The chain couples TRBV3-1 to TRBJ1-2, with D unclear. Germline assignment: CDR1 LGHDT and CDR2 YNNKEL (reference sequence). The germline V and J ends were trimmed by 0 bases and 8 bases, with 19 bases remaining between them. The CDR3 sequence is 16 residues long. CDR3 sequence (DNA): TGTGCCAGCAGCCAAGATAAAGGCGTTCTAACTATGGGCTACACCTTC. Its translation is CASSQDKGVLTMGYTF.

The chain links TRBV11-3 to TRBJ2-7, with D possibly matching TRBD2 (5 bases). V lost 1 base to trimming and J lost 3 bases, with 13 bases between them. The CDR3 contains 15 residues. Germline V gene data show CDR1 as SGHNT and CDR2 as YENEEA. CDR3 protein: CASSLAFGVGYEQYF. The DNA for the CDR3 is TGTGCCAGCAGCTTAGCTTTCGGGGTTGGCTACGAGCAGTACTTC.

This clonotype appeared a few times. The chain combines TRBV11-3 with TRBJ2-7; D unresolved. Germline CDR1 and CDR2: SGHNT and YENEEA. Trimming took off 4 bases at V and 7 bases at J, with 20 bases between the two ends. The CDR3 is 15 residues long. CDR3 in DNA: TGTGCCAGCAGCTACCTAATGGGGTGGAAGGGAGAGCAGTACTTC. Translation: CASSYLMGWKGEQYF.

This rearrangement joins TRBV19 to TRBJ1-3; D gene ambiguous. Per germline, CDR1 LNHDA and CDR2 SQIVND (reference sequence). The V end lost 8 bases, the J end lost 4 bases, and 18 bases lay between the germline ends. The CDR3 sequence is 15 residues long. CDR3 residues: CASSREAVPGNTIYF. CDR3 nucleotide sequence: TGTGCCAGTTCCCGAGAGGCGGTGCCGGGAAACACCATATATTTT. Full variable domain (remainder filled in from reference TRBV19 and TRBJ1-3): DGGITQSPKYLFRKEGQNVTLSCEQNLNHDAMYWYRQDPGQGLRLIYYSQIVNDFQKGDIAEGYSVSREKKESFPLTVTSAQKNPTAFYLCASSREAVPGNTIYFGEGSWLTVV.

The V and J genes are TRBV6-1 and TRBJ2-3, with D hard to call. Trimming stripped 9 bases from V and 4 bases from J, with 14 bases between. Germline V gene data show CDR1 as MNHNS and CDR2 as SASEGT. CDR3 length equals 13 residues. The CDR3 loop is CASGARLADTQYF. In nucleotides, the CDR3 is TGTGCCAGTGGAGCTAGACTCGCAGATACGCAGTATTTT.

This clonotype was detected ten times or more. CDR3 sequence reads: CASSLGTSSSYEQYF. The CDR3 region has the DNA TGTGCCAGCAGCCTCGGGACGTCGAGCTCCTACGAGCAGTACTTC. The chain uses TRBV5-8 and TRBJ2-7; D might be TRBD1 or TRBD2, each matching 5 bases. This CDR3 has 15 amino acids. Per germline, CDR1 SGHTS and CDR2 YDEGEE. V was trimmed by 4 bases and J by 0 bases, leaving 14 bases between them.

The V gene is TRBV11-2, the J gene TRBJ2-5; D call uncertain. The V gene's germline CDR1 is SGHAT and CDR2 FQNNGV. The V end was cut by 1 base, the J end by 5 bases, with 14 bases between. The CDR3 extends over 15 amino acids. DNA for the CDR3: TGTGCCAGCAGCTTAGTTCTCACGGAGAGGGAGACCCAGTACTTC. Its protein product is CASSLVLTERETQYF.